The 21 T cell receptor beta chains presented below share a single source sample, sequenced in a study of T cell responses to AZD1222 COVID-19 vaccine. Measured with immunoSEQ multiplex PCR; TCRdb has only the in-frame clones, and not every one. The sample gives 100,000 to 120,000 clones, roughly 87% of which show up once; less than 3.5% is in the top ten. The source material was peripheral blood, sampled on day 0 of AZD1222 vaccination. These receptors all stem from an adult in good health.

The chain employs TRBV5-6 and TRBJ2-7, with unresolved D. Between the trimmed V and J ends, which lost 0 bases and 1 base, there was a span of 8 bases. CDR1 is SGHDT, CDR2 YYEEEE, per germline. This CDR3 comprises 14 residues. This CDR3 reads CASSLVLGSYEQYF. The CDR3 coding sequence is TGTGCCAGCAGCTTGGTATTGGGTTCCTACGAGCAGTACTTC. Together with reference TRBV5-6 and TRBJ2-7, the CDR3 gives the full variable domain: DAGVTQSPTHLIKTRGQQVTLRCSPKSGHDTVSWYQQALGQGPQFIFQYYEEEERQRGNFPDRFSGHQFPNYSSELNVNALLLGDSALYLCASSLVLGSYEQYFGPGTRLTVT.

V is TRBV2 and J is TRBJ1-2, with 7 bases aligning to TRBD1. Germline CDR1 SNHLY, CDR2 FYNNEI. With V trimmed by 4 bases and J by 2 bases, 1 base remained unmatched. The CDR3 runs to 13 residues. CDR3 nucleotides: TGTGCCAGCAGTGGACAGGGAAACTATGGCTACACCTTC. Amino acids: CASSGQGNYGYTF.

Only a few counts were recorded for this clone. The rearrangement uses TRBV30 and TRBJ2-2; no reliable D call. This CDR3 is built from 14 residues. Germline CDR1 and CDR2: GTSNPN and SVGIG (reference sequence). V dropped 1 base and J dropped 1 base, with 7 bases sitting between them. CDR3: CAWSAARNTGELFF. In DNA form, the CDR3 reads TGTGCCTGGAGTGCGGCGAGGAACACCGGGGAGCTGTTTTTT.

This chain connects TRBV4-1 to TRBJ2-7; tentatively, D is TRBD1 (7 bases). V shed 7 bases and J shed 1 base, with 20 bases lying between them. The germline V gene has CDR1 MGHRA and CDR2 YSYEKL. This CDR3 comprises 16 residues. The CDR3 nucleotides are TGCGCCAGCACCCTCAGGGGGGCCAAGAAGTCCTACGAGCAGTACTTC. This codes for CASTLRGAKKSYEQYF.

The gene calls are TRBV29-1 and TRBJ1-1; tentative D call: TRBD1 (5 bases). V was shortened by 3 bases and J by 4 bases, with 12 bases between the two germline ends. CDR3 length: 13 residues. Germline loops: CDR1 SQVTM, CDR2 ANQGSEA. The chain's CDR3 is CSVDRYGGTEAFF. In DNA, the CDR3 is TGCAGCGTTGATAGATACGGGGGCACTGAAGCTTTCTTT. The variable domain in full, with the rest retrieved from reference TRBV29-1 and TRBJ1-1, is SAVISQKPSRDICQRGTSLTIQCQVDSQVTMMFWYRQQPGQSLTLIATANQGSEATYESGFVIDKFPISRPNLTFSTLTVSNMSPEDSSIYLCSVDRYGGTEAFFGQGTRLTVV.

The V call is TRBV4-2, the J call TRBJ2-1; D might be TRBD1 (5 bases). The CDR3 totals 14 residues. V was shortened by 1 base and J by 5 bases, with 9 bases between the two germline ends. Germline V gene lookup returns CDR1 LGHNA and CDR2 YNFKEQ. CDR3: CASSQGQNHNEQFF. The CDR3 coding sequence is TGTGCCAGCAGCCAAGGACAGAACCACAATGAGCAGTTCTTC.

This chain uses TRBV19 with TRBJ1-1, with a tentative D call TRBD1 (6 bases). The CDR3 spans 15 residues. CDR1 and CDR2 (germline): LNHDA, SQIVND (reference sequence). Between the trimmed V and J ends, which lost 10 bases and 3 bases, there was a span of 21 bases. This CDR3 is CATSGVGAQYTEAFF. DNA of the CDR3: TGTGCCACTTCGGGGGTGGGGGCGCAGTACACTGAAGCTTTCTTT.

CDR3 sequence (DNA): TGTGCCAGCAGCTCCCGGACTAGCGGGAGGGCAGGAACGCAGTATTTT. Translating it yields CASSSRTSGRAGTQYF. The rearrangement links TRBV7-3 to TRBJ2-3; 15 nucleotides match TRBD2. CDR1 is SGHTA and CDR2 is FQGTGA in the germline V gene. The CDR3 extends over 16 amino acids. The ends lost 4 bases at V and 9 bases at J; junction bases unmatched: 8.

CDR3 in DNA: TGTGCCAGTATAGGGAGGCTAGCCGGCACCGGGGAGCTGTTTTTT. Its translation: CASIGRLAGTGELFF. This chain links TRBV19 with TRBJ2-2; TRBD2 might be the D (6 bases). In germline, CDR1 is LNHDA, CDR2 SQIVND (reference sequence). The length of the CDR3 is 15 residues. Trimming took off 7 bases at V and 4 bases at J, with 16 bases between the two ends. Full variable domain (missing parts from reference TRBV19 and TRBJ2-2): DGGITQSPKYLFRKEGQNVTLSCEQNLNHDAMYWYRQDPGQGLRLIYYSQIVNDFQKGDIAEGYSVSREKKESFPLTVTSAQKNPTAFYLCASIGRLAGTGELFFGEGSRLTVL.

This clone was picked up one time. The rearrangement uses TRBV15 and TRBJ1-1; maybe TRBD1 (5 bases). Germline CDR1 LNHNV, CDR2 YYDKDF (reference sequence). Trimming left V 8 bases short and J 4 bases short, with 14 bases between. This CDR3 region has 13 residues. The CDR3 protein is CATGTGSSTEAFF. The CDR3 DNA reads as TGTGCCACCGGGACGGGGTCCTCCACTGAAGCTTTCTTT.

The chain is built from TRBV19 and TRBJ1-1; D call uncertain. This CDR3 region has 13 residues. With 1 base removed from V and 1 base from J, the gap between germline ends came to 4 bases. Per the germline V gene, CDR1 is LNHDA and CDR2 is SQIVND (reference sequence). The DNA for the CDR3 is TGTGCCAGTAGTATAGCCAGGAACACTGAAGCTTTCTTT. It is translated as CASSIARNTEAFF.

Here the CDR3 reads CASSLTPGAAGSLRNIQYF. CDR3 DNA: TGTGCCAGCAGCTTAACCCCGGGAGCAGCGGGTTCTCTGAGGAACATTCAGTACTTC. The rearrangement links TRBV7-2 to TRBJ2-4; D might be TRBD2 (6 bases). Germline CDR1 SGHTA, CDR2 FQGNSA. The CDR3 is made up of 19 amino acids. The V end lost 2 bases, the J end lost 7 bases, and 27 bases lay between the germline ends.

V is TRBV3-1 (or the pseudogene TRBV3-2) and J is TRBJ1-6, with TRBD1 matching 7 bases. V lost 4 bases to trimming and J lost 3 bases; unmatched junction nucleotides: 12. Germline CDR1 reads LGHDT; CDR2 reads YNNKEL (reference sequence). CDR3 size: 18 residues. The CDR3, as DNA: TGTGCCAGCAGCCCGCTCACCTTGGGACAGAGCTATAATTCACCCCTCCACTTT. Translating gives CASSPLTLGQSYNSPLHF.

The V call is TRBV2, the J call TRBJ1-4, with a tentative D call TRBD1 (6 bases). The V and J ends lost 6 bases and 7 bases respectively, with 15 bases between them. The length of the CDR3 is 14 residues. Germline V CDR1 and CDR2: SNHLY, FYNNEI. CDR3 sequence reads: CASSAGQKAEKLFF. The CDR3, as DNA: TGTGCCAGCAGCGCCGGACAGAAGGCTGAAAAACTGTTTTTT.

The chain carries TRBV7-9 and TRBJ1-2; D is unresolved. Germline V gene sequence: CDR1 SEHNR, CDR2 FQNEAQ (reference sequence). Trimming removed 1 base from V and 5 bases from J, with 14 bases in between. The CDR3 consists of 15 residues. The CDR3 DNA is TGTGCCAGCAGCTTAGAGGGCGGATACCCATATGGCTACACCTTC. Protein product: CASSLEGGYPYGYTF.

The chain recombines TRBV7-8 with TRBJ1-3, with no clear D. Trimming removed 1 base from V and 0 bases from J, with 7 bases in between. The CDR3 runs to 15 residues. The germline gives CDR1 SGHVS, CDR2 FQNEAQ. CDR3 protein: CASSLGLGSGNTIYF. The CDR3 nucleotides are TGTGCCAGCAGCTTAGGGCTGGGCTCTGGAAACACCATATATTTT.

This clone was seen once. This chain connects TRBV19 to TRBJ1-5, with 10 bases aligning to TRBD1. Germline V lookup: CDR1 LNHDA, CDR2 SQIVND (reference sequence). The V and J ends lost 5 bases and 6 bases, in that order; junction bases with no gene match: 4. The CDR3 is 14 residues long. CDR3 sequence reads: CASSSDRGSQPQHF. The CDR3 region has the DNA TGTGCCAGTAGTTCGGACAGGGGGAGTCAGCCCCAGCATTTT.

The chain carries TRBV7-9 and TRBJ1-1, with D perhaps TRBD1 (5 bases). Germline assignment: CDR1 SEHNR and CDR2 FQNEAQ (reference sequence). The CDR3 is made up of 13 amino acids. V shed 5 bases and J shed 1 base, with 8 bases lying between them. The DNA of the CDR3 is TGTGCCAGCAGCGAAGGGACGAACACTGAAGCTTTCTTT. It encodes CASSEGTNTEAFF.

V is TRBV7-2 and J is TRBJ1-2; D not certain. This CDR3 is 13 amino acids long. Per germline, CDR1 SGHTA and CDR2 FQGNSA. Trimming stripped 1 base from V and 8 bases from J, with 11 bases between. The CDR3 DNA follows: TGTGCCAGCAGCTTAGGTCCCAGAGACGGCTACACCTTC. This codes for CASSLGPRDGYTF.

This CDR3 reads CASSVGRRRRSPLHF. In DNA, the CDR3 is TGTGCCAGCAGCGTAGGGAGACGGAGGAGATCACCCCTCCACTTT. The chain joins TRBV9 to TRBJ1-6; D gene unclear. Trimming pared 0 bases from V and 10 bases from J, leaving 14 bases between. Germline CDR1 and CDR2: SGDLS and YYNGEE. This CDR3 has 15 residues.

This clone has only one observation. This chain links TRBV5-1 with TRBJ2-3, with 8 positions matching TRBD2. This CDR3 is built from 21 residues. Germline V gives CDR1 SGHRS, CDR2 YFSETQ. V gave up 0 bases and J gave up 0 bases; unmatched junction bases: 18. The CDR3 coding sequence is TGCGCCAGCAGCTTGGGTCTTCGCGGGGGGCCTCCTTTGCCTAGCACAGATACGCAGTATTTT. It yields the protein CASSLGLRGGPPLPSTDTQYF.